This T cell receptor (beta chain) was recovered during a study of blood T cell repertoires in COVID-19. Overall study context: T cells, B-cell-depleted T cells, or PBMCs provided the cDNA or gDNA that served as material.

Original data processing: Estimates of nucleated cell counts were drawn from the amplification of reference gene primers. Method: immunoSEQ multiplex PCR; TCRdb's copy keeps in-frame clones and lacks some. V and J calls plus clone size are reproduced from that table; the DNA served to infer D and trimming. The table lists a few hundred thousand clones, approximately 85% of them singletons. Which cohort a participant joined came from the clinical history participants gave. Donors of Cohort 3 who recovered were those that had two negative PCRs, clearance, or symptom resolution. Per germline, CDR1 LNHDA and CDR2 SQIVND (reference sequence). CDR3 length: 15 residues. V trimming: 9 bases; J trimming: 0 bases; junction bases outside the gene matches: 6.

Sequencing input: PBMCs or T cells enriched from blood (not recorded which). The chain links TRBV19 to TRBJ2-3; 10 positions match TRBD1. The sequence was obtained from a man aged 25 to 40 who had recovered from COVID-19. CDR3 DNA: TGTGCCAGCCGGGACAGGGGTGGAAGCACAGATACGCAGTATTTT. This sequence encodes CASRDRGGSTDTQYF.